Listed here are 14 T cell receptor beta chains from one sample, sequenced in a study of identical twins. Each CDR3 protein is one row after TCRdb ran MiXCR on the 5' RACE reads. The sample consists of approximately 620,000 distinct CDR3 sequences, over 8.5% of them appearing once. The same data also contributed to another study, on yellow fever vaccine responses in identical twins.

The sequenced material came from PBMCs. Receptors originate from a woman aged 18-29 years in good health.

The table lists this clonotype with many counts. A junction end diverges from the germline sequence, so it may reflect a read error. The chain is built from TRBV5-1 and TRBJ1-1; possible D gene TRBD1, 5 bases. CDR3 size: 14 residues. CDR1 and CDR2 from the germline V gene are SGHRS and YFSETQ. DNA for the CDR3: TGTGCCAGCAGCTTAGCCACAGGGAACACTGAAGCTTTCTTT. It encodes CASSLATGNTEAFF.

This clonotype was counted at least ten times. The gene calls are TRBV7-2 and TRBJ2-5, with TRBD1 as a possible D gene (5 bases). Germline CDR1 reads SGHTA; CDR2 reads FQGNSA. V was cut by 2 bases and J by 6 bases, with 19 bases left in between. The CDR3 covers 16 residues. The DNA for the CDR3 is TGTGCCAGCAGCTTAACAGGTTCAAGAGATGGGAAGACCCAGTACTTC. Encoded protein: CASSLTGSRDGKTQYF.

This clonotype was recorded a few times. The chain employs TRBV9 and TRBJ2-1; D gene uncertain. The CDR3 extends over 14 amino acids. The V gene lost 0 bases and the J gene lost 5 bases, with 9 bases spanning the gap. The germline gives CDR1 SGDLS, CDR2 YYNGEE. CDR3 in amino acids: CASSVVPINNEQFF. The CDR3 region has the DNA TGTGCCAGCAGCGTAGTCCCTATCAACAATGAGCAGTTCTTC.

This chain connects TRBV5-1 to TRBJ2-2; a possible D gene is TRBD1 (5 bases). V lost 3 bases to trimming and J lost 7 bases, with 19 bases between them. The V gene's germline CDR1 is SGHRS and CDR2 YFSETQ. CDR3 length equals 16 residues. The CDR3 DNA reads as TGCGCCAGCAGCTCTCACGACAGCCATGGCAGCGGGGAGCTGTTTTTT. This encodes CASSSHDSHGSGELFF.

The chain has TRBV11-2 and TRBJ2-7; 14 bases line up with TRBD2. The CDR3 contains 15 residues. CDR1 SGHAT and CDR2 FQNNGV come from the germline V gene. Losses at the gene ends were 5 bases for V and 6 bases for J; bases not matched to a gene: 6. The chain's CDR3 is CASSPGLAGGPEQYF. For the CDR3, the DNA is TGTGCCAGCAGCCCTGGACTAGCGGGAGGACCCGAGCAGTACTTC.

The V call is TRBV7-9, the J call TRBJ2-3; TRBD1 matches at 9 bases. Germline assignment: CDR1 SEHNR and CDR2 FQNEAQ (reference sequence). V was pared by 5 bases and J by 6 bases, with 12 bases of the junction left unmatched. The CDR3 length is 16 residues. This CDR3 reads CASSPARTGVGDTQYF. The CDR3 coding sequence is TGTGCCAGCAGCCCCGCCCGGACAGGGGTAGGTGATACGCAGTATTTT. Full variable domain (rest looked up from reference TRBV7-9 and TRBJ2-3): DTGVSQNPRHKITKRGQNVTFRCDPISEHNRLYWYRQTLGQGPEFLTYFQNEAQLEKSRLLSDRFSAERPKGSFSTLEIQRTEQGDSAMYLCASSPARTGVGDTQYFGPGTRLTVL.

V usage is TRBV25-1 and J usage is TRBJ1-6; possibly TRBD1 for D (6 bases). The V end lost 2 bases, the J end lost 13 bases, and 15 bases lay between the germline ends. The CDR3 loop spans 14 amino acids. Germline lookup yields CDR1 MGHDK and CDR2 SYGVNS. CDR3 nucleotide sequence: TGTGCCAGCAGTGAAGTGGGGGGCCCCCCGCCCCTCCACTTT. Translated: CASSEVGGPPPLHF. Looking up the rest from reference TRBV25-1 and TRBJ1-6 gives the full variable domain: EADIYQTPRYLVIGTGKKITLECSQTMGHDKMYWYQQDPGMELHLIHYSYGVNSTEKGDLSSESTVSRIRTEHFPLTLESARPSHTSQYLCASSEVGGPPPLHFGNGTRLTVT.

This clonotype was recorded a few times. The chain couples TRBV15 to TRBJ2-5; D possibly corresponds to TRBD1 (6 bases). The CDR3 contains 13 residues. The germline V gene has CDR1 LNHNV and CDR2 YYDKDF (reference sequence). Trimming removed 4 bases from V and 0 bases from J, with 6 bases in between. The CDR3 bases are TGTGCCACCAGCAACAGGGACCAAGAGACCCAGTACTTC. As protein: CATSNRDQETQYF.

This clonotype was detected many times. The genes are TRBV7-9 and TRBJ2-7; no definite D call. Trimming cost V 5 bases and J 0 bases, with 11 bases left between them. The germline V gene has CDR1 SEHNR and CDR2 FQNEAQ (reference sequence). This CDR3 has 14 residues. CDR3 amino acids: CASSRDPSSYEQYF. CDR3 sequence (DNA): TGTGCCAGCAGCAGAGACCCGAGCTCCTACGAGCAGTACTTC.

The sample holds many counts of this clonotype. This chain links TRBV4-2 with TRBJ1-4, with 8 bases matching TRBD1. J gave up 4 bases and V 2 bases, and 6 bases lay outside the gene matches. Germline V gene lookup returns CDR1 LGHNA and CDR2 YNFKEQ. The length of the CDR3 is 16 residues. CDR3 sequence reads: CASSQTTGDYNEKLFF. The DNA of the CDR3 is TGTGCCAGCAGCCAAACGACAGGGGACTATAATGAAAAACTGTTTTTT.

This clonotype has just a few counts. The V and J genes are TRBV6-1 and TRBJ2-3, with 7 bases matching TRBD2. The CDR3 loop spans 13 amino acids. The germline V gene has CDR1 MNHNS and CDR2 SASEGT. Losses at the gene ends were 11 bases for V and 1 base for J; bases not matched to a gene: 6. The CDR3 coding sequence is TGTGCCCTGAAGCGGGATGGCACAGATACGCAGTATTTT. Amino acid sequence: CALKRDGTDTQYF.

This chain links TRBV6-1 with TRBJ1-2, with unresolved D. CDR3 length: 18 residues. V was cut by 6 bases and J by 5 bases, with 28 bases left in between. Germline CDR1 MNHNS, CDR2 SASEGT. The CDR3 DNA is TGTGCCAGCAGACACCCGAACTACCTTAAGTCCCCCTTTTATGGCTACACCTTC. As protein: CASRHPNYLKSPFYGYTF.

The chain is built from TRBV7-9 and TRBJ2-4; 7 nucleotides agree with TRBD1. V dropped 5 bases and J dropped 1; count of bases not matched to a gene: 8. The germline V gene has CDR1 SEHNR and CDR2 FQNEAQ (reference sequence). CDR3 length equals 16 residues. Here the CDR3 DNA reads TGTGCCAGCAGCATAATCCTGACAGGGGCCAAAAACATTCAGTACTTC. Protein sequence: CASSIILTGAKNIQYF.

This clonotype was counted between two and nine times. The gene calls are TRBV6-2 or TRBV6-3 and TRBJ2-5; tentatively, D is TRBD1 (5 bases). Trimming shortened V by 5 bases and J by 3 bases, and 10 bases separated the two germline ends. Per the germline V gene, CDR1 is MNHEY and CDR2 is SVGEGT. The CDR3 is 13 amino acids. The DNA of the CDR3 is TGTGCCAGCAGTACAGCAGGGAAAGAGACCCAGTACTTC. It yields the protein CASSTAGKETQYF.